Sequencing of this T cell receptor (beta chain) was carried out in a study of blood T cell repertoires in COVID-19. TCRdb's table, derived via immunoSEQ multiplex PCR, lists solely in-frame clones and lacks some. The sample holds around 400,000 clones, 80% to 85% seen once. V dropped 0 bases and J dropped 0 bases, with 9 bases sitting between them. The CDR3 spans 16 residues. CDR1 is SGHVS and CDR2 is FQNEAQ in the germline V gene. The chain uses TRBV7-8 and TRBJ1-5; possible D gene TRBD1, 5 bases. The clonotype was recovered from a woman aged 45-60 years who had recovered from COVID-19. The sequencing input was PBMCs or T cells enriched from blood (not recorded which). The CDR3: CASSLADIHSNQPQHF. CDR3 coding DNA: TGTGCCAGCAGCTTAGCGGACATCCATAGCAATCAGCCCCAGCATTTT.